Detailed here is one T cell receptor (beta chain). Germline V CDR1 and CDR2: LNHDA, SQIVND (reference sequence). V shed 5 bases and J shed 4 bases, with 9 bases lying between them. The length of the CDR3 is 13 residues. Libraries were prepared by immunoSEQ multiplex PCR; TCRdb keeps only in-frame clonotypes and omits some of them. Of about 88,000 clones listed, 80% to 95% are singletons. This entry belongs to a study of technical replicates of blood from several donors. V gene TRBV19 combines with J gene TRBJ2-1; D is undetermined. Sequenced material: T cells isolated from PBMCs. The TCR comes from a human donor in good health. CDR3 nucleotides: TGTGCCAGTAGTCAGGAAACTTACAATGAGCAGTTCTTC. It yields the protein CASSQETYNEQFF.